The 25 T cell receptor beta chains given below trace back to one sample, sequenced in a study of T cell responses to AZD1222 COVID-19 vaccine. Libraries were prepared by immunoSEQ multiplex PCR; TCRdb keeps only in-frame clonotypes and omits some of them. This sample yields approximately 150,000 clones, of which roughly 88% are seen a single time; approximately 5.9% belongs to the top ten. Material: peripheral blood, obtained 28 days after the second AZD1222 dose. These receptors were collected from an adult who received the AZD1222 COVID-19 vaccine.

The chain recombines TRBV19 with TRBJ2-7; 12 bases are a match to TRBD2. There are 14 residues in the CDR3. Trimming removed 6 bases from V and 6 bases from J; junction bases left unmatched: 6. Germline loops: CDR1 LNHDA, CDR2 SQIVND (reference sequence). CDR3 nucleotide sequence: TGTGCCAGTAGGCTAGCGGGAGGGAAAGGCGAGCAGTACTTC. It specifies CASRLAGGKGEQYF.

This chain connects TRBV7-2 to TRBJ1-1; a possible D gene is TRBD1 (5 bases). V lost 8 bases, J lost 0 bases, and 10 bases lay in between. Germline V gene lookup returns CDR1 SGHTA and CDR2 FQGNSA. The CDR3 length is 13 residues. The CDR3 loop reads CASGARVNTEAFF. In DNA, the CDR3 is TGTGCCAGCGGGGCCAGGGTGAACACTGAAGCTTTCTTT. Drawing the rest from reference TRBV7-2 and TRBJ1-1, the complete variable domain is GAGVSQSPSNKVTEKGKDVELRCDPISGHTALYWYRQSLGQGLEFLIYFQGNSAPDKSGLPSDRFSAERTGGSVSTLTIQRTQQEDSAVYLCASGARVNTEAFFGQGTRLTVV.

The chain carries TRBV10-1 and TRBJ1-6; D gene uncertain. The CDR3 contains 14 residues. CDR1 WNHNN and CDR2 SYGVQD come from the germline V gene (reference sequence). With 3 bases removed from V and 12 bases from J, the gap between germline ends came to 15 bases. CDR3 sequence (DNA): TGCGCCAGCAGTGAAACGGCAGGACTTGAACCCCTCCACTTT. Its translation is CASSETAGLEPLHF.

The chain is built from TRBV6-5 and TRBJ2-1; TRBD1 might be the D (6 bases). Germline CDR1 reads MNHEY; CDR2 reads SVGAGI. V lost 5 bases and J lost 8, with 16 bases in between. The CDR3 contains 14 residues. As DNA, the CDR3 is TGTGCCAGCAGTCTGAGACAGGTCAAGTATGAGCAGTTCTTC. This encodes CASSLRQVKYEQFF.

The sample holds one count of this clone. The rearrangement links TRBV19 to TRBJ2-1, with D tentatively TRBD2 (5 bases). CDR1 and CDR2 (germline): LNHDA, SQIVND (reference sequence). V was clipped by 7 bases and J by 0 bases, with 13 bases between them. This CDR3 is 15 amino acids long. The CDR3 nucleotides read TGTGCCAGTAACCCGATAGGGAGCTCCTACAATGAGCAGTTCTTC. It codes for CASNPIGSSYNEQFF.

The V call is TRBV28, the J call TRBJ2-7; D is possibly TRBD1 or TRBD2 (6 bases each). The CDR3 is 15 amino acids. Germline V CDR1 and CDR2: MDHEN, SYDVKM. Trimming pared 4 bases from V and 2 bases from J, leaving 15 bases between. The CDR3, as DNA: TGTGCCAGCAGTTCCCCGCCGGGGGCGGCCTACGAGCAGTACTTC. Its translation is CASSSPPGAAYEQYF. Variable domain in full (rest from reference TRBV28 and TRBJ2-7): DVKVTQSSRYLVKRTGEKVFLECVQDMDHENMFWYRQDPGLGLRLIYFSYDVKMKEKGDIPEGYSVSREKKERFSLILESASTNQTSMYLCASSSPPGAAYEQYFGPGTRLTVT.

This chain connects TRBV9 to TRBJ2-1; 9 nucleotides line up with TRBD2. The V segment lost 4 bases and the J segment 0 bases; nucleotides outside the gene matches: 17. Germline CDR1 reads SGDLS; CDR2 reads YYNGEE. This CDR3 is built from 20 residues. The CDR3 nucleotides are TGTGCCAGCAGCCCCCGCCCCGGGACTAGCCCCAAGAGCTCCTACAATGAGCAGTTCTTC. It translates to CASSPRPGTSPKSSYNEQFF.

This clone appeared a single time. The gene calls are TRBV11-2 and TRBJ2-2; D not resolved. This CDR3 has 12 amino acids. Germline CDR1 is SGHAT and CDR2 is FQNNGV. V lost 1 base, J lost 6 bases, and 3 bases lay in between. The CDR3 spells CASSLGPGELFF. In nucleotides, the CDR3 is TGTGCCAGCAGCTTAGGGCCCGGGGAGCTGTTTTTT.

The chain employs TRBV5-1 and TRBJ1-5, with D tentatively TRBD1 (5 bases). V was shortened by 2 bases and J by 4 bases, with 7 bases between the two germline ends. Germline V lookup: CDR1 SGHRS, CDR2 YFSETQ. CDR3 size: 13 residues. The CDR3 DNA reads as TGCGCCAGCAGCTTTGACAGAAATCAGCCCCAGCATTTT. Amino acid sequence: CASSFDRNQPQHF.

J is TRBJ2-1 and V is TRBV5-4; TRBD1 matches at 8 bases. There are 14 residues in the CDR3. The ends lost 3 bases at V and 5 bases at J; junction bases unmatched: 4. Per germline, CDR1 SGHNT and CDR2 YYREEE (reference sequence). The CDR3 sequence is CASSSRTGNNEQFF. The CDR3 bases are TGTGCCAGCAGCTCCCGGACAGGGAACAATGAGCAGTTCTTC.

This chain connects TRBV12-3 or TRBV12-4 to TRBJ2-1; 7 nucleotides agree with TRBD2. The CDR3 length is 13 residues. V dropped 7 bases and J dropped 12; count of bases not matched to a gene: 12. The CDR3 loop reads CASTASGVYRQFF. CDR3 DNA: TGTGCCAGCACCGCCAGCGGGGTCTATCGGCAGTTCTTC.

This clone came up a few times. This chain uses TRBV23-1 with TRBJ2-1; D perhaps matches TRBD1 (6 bases). TRBV23-1 is an ORF; its function is uncertain. Trimming took 0 bases from V and 7 from J, leaving 25 bases between them. The CDR3 runs to 19 residues. In DNA, the CDR3 is TGCGCCAGCAGTCAATCTAGGCCGGGGATAAGGACAGTTGGTAATGAGCAGTTCTTC. Translated, it gives CASSQSRPGIRTVGNEQFF.

The chain has TRBV28 and TRBJ1-5, with TRBD1 as a possible D gene (6 bases). Trimming cost V 5 bases and J 5 bases, with 16 bases left between them. CDR1 is MDHEN and CDR2 is SYDVKM in the germline V gene. CDR3 length: 15 residues. The CDR3 spells CASSATQGRDQPQHF. Here the CDR3 DNA reads TGTGCCAGCAGTGCCACTCAGGGGAGAGATCAGCCCCAGCATTTT.

The genes are TRBV3-1 (or the pseudogene TRBV3-2) and TRBJ1-2; a weak D match, TRBD1 (6 bases). The CDR3 runs to 14 residues. Germline V gives CDR1 LGHDT, CDR2 YNNKEL (reference sequence). Deletions cut 4 bases from V and 2 bases from J, with 11 bases between. DNA for the CDR3: TGTGCCAGCAGCCCTCTAGGACAGAACTATGGCTACACCTTC. Its translation: CASSPLGQNYGYTF.

The chain recombines TRBV14 with TRBJ2-7; TRBD2 matches 10 bases. This CDR3 region has 15 residues. Germline CDR1 and CDR2: SGHDN and FVKESK. The ends lost 2 bases at V and 6 bases at J; junction bases unmatched: 7. The DNA for the CDR3 is TGTGCCAGCAGCCAAACTAGCGGGGCACGGAGCGAGCAGTACTTC. Protein sequence: CASSQTSGARSEQYF.

The CDR3 loop is CAWTGSYNEQFF. CDR3 nucleotides: TGTGCCTGGACCGGCTCCTACAATGAGCAGTTCTTC. This chain connects TRBV30 to TRBJ2-1, with no clear D. CDR1 is GTSNPN and CDR2 is SVGIG in the germline V gene (reference sequence). The CDR3 length is 12 residues. Deletions cut 4 bases from V and 0 bases from J, with 4 bases between.

The chain uses TRBV19 and TRBJ2-3; D unresolved. The V gene lost 3 bases and the J gene lost 2 bases, with 12 bases spanning the gap. The CDR3 extends over 15 amino acids. CDR1 LNHDA and CDR2 SQIVND come from the germline V gene (reference sequence). This CDR3 reads CASSIETKNTDTQYF. CDR3 DNA: TGTGCCAGTAGTATTGAGACAAAAAACACAGATACGCAGTATTTT. Filled out from reference TRBV19 and TRBJ2-3, the complete variable domain reads DGGITQSPKYLFRKEGQNVTLSCEQNLNHDAMYWYRQDPGQGLRLIYYSQIVNDFQKGDIAEGYSVSREKKESFPLTVTSAQKNPTAFYLCASSIETKNTDTQYFGPGTRLTVL.

J is TRBJ2-7 and V is TRBV6-5, with 7 positions matching TRBD2. The CDR3 totals 15 residues. After removal of 6 bases from V and 3 bases from J, the junction contained 11 bases not matched to a gene. CDR1 MNHEY and CDR2 SVGAGI come from the germline V gene. The CDR3 is CASRPAGGGRYEQYF. The CDR3 nucleotides read TGTGCCAGCAGACCTGCGGGCGGGGGTCGCTACGAGCAGTACTTC.

The gene calls are TRBV18 and TRBJ2-2; 9 bases map to TRBD1. CDR1 is KGHSH and CDR2 is LQKENI in the germline V gene. The CDR3 has 15 amino acids. Losses at the gene ends were 3 bases for V and 7 bases for J; bases not matched to a gene: 6. CDR3 in DNA: TGTGCCAGCTCACCGCCGGGACAGGGTAGCGGGGAGCTGTTTTTT. Translation gives CASSPPGQGSGELFF.

The rearrangement links TRBV5-6 to TRBJ1-3, with D hard to call. Germline CDR1 and CDR2: SGHDT and YYEEEE. The ends were cut back, 4 bases at V and 3 bases at J, with 8 bases in the middle. The CDR3 is 13 residues long. The CDR3 nucleotides are TGTGCCAGCAGCGGGTATTATGGAAACACCATATATTTT. It is translated as CASSGYYGNTIYF.

This sequence joins TRBV30 and TRBJ1-5; 10 nucleotides line up with TRBD1. The ends lost 5 bases at V and 7 bases at J; junction bases unmatched: 11. The CDR3 runs to 15 residues. The germline V gene has CDR1 GTSNPN and CDR2 SVGIG (reference sequence). The CDR3 protein is CAWGHGQGVGQPQHF. CDR3 sequence (DNA): TGTGCCTGGGGCCACGGACAGGGGGTAGGCCAGCCCCAGCATTTT.

V is TRBV29-1 and J is TRBJ2-2; 8 bases fit TRBD1. V was clipped by 4 bases and J by 6 bases; unmatched bases: 7. Germline CDR1 SQVTM, CDR2 ANQGSEA. The CDR3 is 14 amino acids. CDR3 sequence: CSVGNRGWAGELFF. The CDR3 DNA sequence: TGCAGCGTTGGTAACAGGGGGTGGGCCGGGGAGCTGTTTTTT.

The rearrangement uses TRBV6-5 and TRBJ1-4; the match to TRBD1 covers 8 bases. With 6 bases clipped from V and 7 bases from J, the junction kept 10 bases outside the gene matches. The CDR3 loop spans 15 amino acids. CDR1 is MNHEY and CDR2 is SVGAGI in the germline V gene. In nucleotides, the CDR3 is TGTGCCAGCAGCTCCCTAGGGACAGGAGGTGAAAAACTGTTTTTT. Amino acids: CASSSLGTGGEKLFF.

The chain links TRBV20-1 to TRBJ2-3, with D perhaps given as TRBD1 or TRBD2 (5 bases each). Trimming left V 3 bases short and J 4 bases short, with 14 bases between. CDR1 is DFQATT, CDR2 SNEGSKA, per germline (reference sequence). The CDR3 extends over 14 amino acids. CDR3 nucleotide sequence: TGCAGTGCTAGTCCCGGGGCCTCGCCAGATACGCAGTATTTT. Translating gives CSASPGASPDTQYF.

The chain recombines TRBV7-2 with TRBJ1-2, with D perhaps matching TRBD1 (5 bases). V was pared by 5 bases and J by 4 bases, with 14 bases between. The CDR3 consists of 14 residues. Germline loops: CDR1 SGHTA, CDR2 FQGNSA. In DNA form, the CDR3 reads TGTGCCAGCAGCCCTATGGGGGAGGGCTATGGCTACACCTTC. Protein: CASSPMGEGYGYTF.